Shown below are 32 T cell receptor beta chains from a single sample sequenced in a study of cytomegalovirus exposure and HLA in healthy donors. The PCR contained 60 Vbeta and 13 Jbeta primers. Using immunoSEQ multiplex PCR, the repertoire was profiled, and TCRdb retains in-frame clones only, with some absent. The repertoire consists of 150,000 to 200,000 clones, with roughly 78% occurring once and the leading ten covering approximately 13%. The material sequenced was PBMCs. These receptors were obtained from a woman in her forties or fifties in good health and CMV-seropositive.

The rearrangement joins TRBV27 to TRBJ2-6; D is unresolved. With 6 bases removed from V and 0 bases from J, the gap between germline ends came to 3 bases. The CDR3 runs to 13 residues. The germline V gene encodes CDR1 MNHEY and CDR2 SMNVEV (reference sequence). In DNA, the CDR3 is TGTGCCAGCAGGTACTCTGGGGCCAACGTCCTGACTTTC. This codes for CASRYSGANVLTF.

The CDR3 loop is CASSLQSGSSYNEQFF. The CDR3 DNA reads TGCGCCAGCAGCTTGCAGTCGGGGAGCTCCTACAATGAGCAGTTCTTC. The chain couples TRBV5-1 to TRBJ2-1; a weak D match, TRBD2 (5 bases). V gave up 1 base and J gave up 0 bases, with 11 bases separating them. CDR1 and CDR2 (germline): SGHRS, YFSETQ. This CDR3 spans 16 amino acids.

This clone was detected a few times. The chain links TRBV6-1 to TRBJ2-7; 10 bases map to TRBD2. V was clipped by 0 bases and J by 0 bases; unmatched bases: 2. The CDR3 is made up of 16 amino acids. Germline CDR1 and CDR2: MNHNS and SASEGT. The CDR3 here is CASSEARLAGSYEQYF. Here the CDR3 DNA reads TGTGCCAGCAGTGAAGCGCGACTAGCGGGCTCCTACGAGCAGTACTTC.

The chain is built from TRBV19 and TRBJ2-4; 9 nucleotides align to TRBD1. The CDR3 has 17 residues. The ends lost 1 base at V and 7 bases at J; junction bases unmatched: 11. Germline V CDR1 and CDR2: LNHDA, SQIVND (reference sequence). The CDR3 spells CASSIGPLQGAANIQYF. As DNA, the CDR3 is TGTGCCAGTAGTATAGGCCCCTTACAGGGGGCGGCGAACATTCAGTACTTC.

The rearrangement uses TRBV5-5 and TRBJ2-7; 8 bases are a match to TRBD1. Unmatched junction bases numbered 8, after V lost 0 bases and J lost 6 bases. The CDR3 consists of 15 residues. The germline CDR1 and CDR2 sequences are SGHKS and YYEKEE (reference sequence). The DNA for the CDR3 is TGTGCCAGCAGCTTGGATCCGGACAGGGTTCCCGAGCAGTACTTC. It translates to CASSLDPDRVPEQYF.

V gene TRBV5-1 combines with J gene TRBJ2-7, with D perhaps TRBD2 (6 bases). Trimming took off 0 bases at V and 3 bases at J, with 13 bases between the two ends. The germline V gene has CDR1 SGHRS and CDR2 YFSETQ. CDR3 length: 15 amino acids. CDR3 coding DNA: TGCGCCAGCAGCTTGGGGGCCGGGACTGACTACGAGCAGTACTTC. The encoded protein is CASSLGAGTDYEQYF.

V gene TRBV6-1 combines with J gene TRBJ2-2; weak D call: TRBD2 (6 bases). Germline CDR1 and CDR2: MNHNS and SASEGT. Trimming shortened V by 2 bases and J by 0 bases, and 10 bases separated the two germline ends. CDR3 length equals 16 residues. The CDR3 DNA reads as TGTGCCAGCAGTGAAAGGGTAGCGGCGAACACCGGGGAGCTGTTTTTT. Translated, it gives CASSERVAANTGELFF.

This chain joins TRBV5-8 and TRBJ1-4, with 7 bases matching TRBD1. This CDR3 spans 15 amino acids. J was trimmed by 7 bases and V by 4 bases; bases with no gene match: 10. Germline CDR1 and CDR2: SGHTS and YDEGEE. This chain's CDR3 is CASSLSGTVGEKLFF. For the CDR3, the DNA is TGTGCCAGCAGCCTAAGTGGGACAGTAGGTGAAAAACTGTTTTTT. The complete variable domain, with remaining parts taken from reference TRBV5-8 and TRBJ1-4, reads EAGVTQSPTHLIKTRGQQATLRCSPISGHTSVYWYQQALGLGLQFLLWYDEGEERNRGNFPPRFSGRQFPNYSSELNVNALELEDSALYLCASSLSGTVGEKLFFGSGTQLSVL.

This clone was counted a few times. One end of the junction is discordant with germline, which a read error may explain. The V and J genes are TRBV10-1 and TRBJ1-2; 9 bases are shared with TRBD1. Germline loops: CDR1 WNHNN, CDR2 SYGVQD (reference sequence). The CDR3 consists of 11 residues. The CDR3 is CASSGQGPMAF. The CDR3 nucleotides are TGCGCCAGCAGCGGACAGGGGCCTATGGCCTTC.

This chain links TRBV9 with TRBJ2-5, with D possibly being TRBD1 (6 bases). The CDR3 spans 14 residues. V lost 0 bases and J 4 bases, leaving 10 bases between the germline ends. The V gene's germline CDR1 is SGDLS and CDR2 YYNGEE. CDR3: CASSVAGAGETQYF. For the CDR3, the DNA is TGTGCCAGCAGCGTAGCAGGGGCAGGAGAGACCCAGTACTTC. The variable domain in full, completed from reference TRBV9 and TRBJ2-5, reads DSGVTQTPKHLITATGQRVTLRCSPRSGDLSVYWYQQSLDQGLQFLIQYYNGEERAKGNILERFSAQQFPDLHSELNLSSLELGDSALYFCASSVAGAGETQYFGPGTRLLVL.

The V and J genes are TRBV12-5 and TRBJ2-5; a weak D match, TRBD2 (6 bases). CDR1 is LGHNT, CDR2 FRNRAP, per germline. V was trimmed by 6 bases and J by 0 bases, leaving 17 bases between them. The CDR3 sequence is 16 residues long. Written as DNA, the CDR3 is TGTGCTAGTGGCTCGAGGGGACTTTTTAACCAAGAGACCCAGTACTTC. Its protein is CASGSRGLFNQETQYF.

The CDR3 nucleotides are TGTGCCAGCAGGGGCGATGAGCAGTTCTTC. Protein product: CASRGDEQFF. The chain recombines TRBV25-1 with TRBJ2-1, with no clear D. The CDR3 extends over 10 amino acids. Trimming took 6 bases from V and 8 from J, leaving 5 bases between them. Germline V CDR1 and CDR2: MGHDK, SYGVNS.

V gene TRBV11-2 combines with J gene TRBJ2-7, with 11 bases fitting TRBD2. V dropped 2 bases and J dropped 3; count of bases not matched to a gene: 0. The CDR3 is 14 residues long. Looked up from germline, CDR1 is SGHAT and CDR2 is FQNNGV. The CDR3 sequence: CASSLLAGGYEQYF. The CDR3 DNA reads TGTGCCAGCAGCTTACTAGCGGGGGGCTACGAGCAGTACTTC. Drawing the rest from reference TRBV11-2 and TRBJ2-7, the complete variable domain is EAGVAQSPRYKIIEKRQSVAFWCNPISGHATLYWYQQILGQGPKLLIQFQNNGVVDDSQLPKDRFSAERLKGVDSTLKIQPAKLEDSAVYLCASSLLAGGYEQYFGPGTRLTVT.

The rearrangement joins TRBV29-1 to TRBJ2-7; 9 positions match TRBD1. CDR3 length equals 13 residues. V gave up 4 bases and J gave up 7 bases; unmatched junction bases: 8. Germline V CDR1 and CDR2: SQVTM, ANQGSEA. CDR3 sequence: CSVVRDRAREQYF. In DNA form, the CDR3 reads TGCAGCGTTGTACGGGACAGGGCGCGGGAGCAGTACTTC.

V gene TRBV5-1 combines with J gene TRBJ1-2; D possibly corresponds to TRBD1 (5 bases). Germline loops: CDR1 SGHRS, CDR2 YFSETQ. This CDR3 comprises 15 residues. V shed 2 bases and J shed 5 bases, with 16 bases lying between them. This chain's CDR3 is CASSFGQNQGYGYTF. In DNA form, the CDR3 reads TGCGCCAGCAGCTTCGGACAAAACCAAGGTTATGGCTACACCTTC.

This CDR3 reads CASSWGLAGREQYF. In DNA, the CDR3 is TGTGCCAGCAGTTGGGGACTAGCGGGAAGGGAGCAGTACTTC. This sequence joins TRBV7-9 and TRBJ2-7; 13 bases are a match to TRBD2. Germline V lookup: CDR1 SEHNR, CDR2 FQNEAQ (reference sequence). After removal of 6 bases from V and 7 bases from J, the junction contained 6 bases not matched to a gene. This CDR3 region has 14 residues.

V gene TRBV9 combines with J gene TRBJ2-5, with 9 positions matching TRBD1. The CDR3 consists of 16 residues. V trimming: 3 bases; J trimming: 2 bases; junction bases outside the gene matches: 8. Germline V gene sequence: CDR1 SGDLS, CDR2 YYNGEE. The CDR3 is CASSEWTGEGQETQYF. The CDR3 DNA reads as TGTGCCAGCAGCGAGTGGACAGGGGAAGGGCAAGAGACCCAGTACTTC.

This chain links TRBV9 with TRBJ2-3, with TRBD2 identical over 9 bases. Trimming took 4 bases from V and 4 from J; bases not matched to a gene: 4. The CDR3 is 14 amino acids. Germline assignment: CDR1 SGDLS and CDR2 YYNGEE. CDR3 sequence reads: CASSMGLASDTQYF. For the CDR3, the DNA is TGTGCCAGCAGCATGGGACTAGCTTCAGATACGCAGTATTTT. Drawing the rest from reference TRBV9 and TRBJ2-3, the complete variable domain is DSGVTQTPKHLITATGQRVTLRCSPRSGDLSVYWYQQSLDQGLQFLIQYYNGEERAKGNILERFSAQQFPDLHSELNLSSLELGDSALYFCASSMGLASDTQYFGPGTRLTVL.

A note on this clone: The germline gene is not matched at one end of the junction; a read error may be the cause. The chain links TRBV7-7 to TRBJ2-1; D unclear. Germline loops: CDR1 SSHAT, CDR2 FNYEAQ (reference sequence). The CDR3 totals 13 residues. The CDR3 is CASSLAPGNEQFF. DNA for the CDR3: TGTGCTAGCAGTTTGGCCCCCGGGAATGAGCAGTTCTTC.

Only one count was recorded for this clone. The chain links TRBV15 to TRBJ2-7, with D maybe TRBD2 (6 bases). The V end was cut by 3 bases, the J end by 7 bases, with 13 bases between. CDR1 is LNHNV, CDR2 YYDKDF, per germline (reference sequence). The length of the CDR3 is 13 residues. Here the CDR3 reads CATSSAGLAEQYF. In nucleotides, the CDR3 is TGTGCCACCAGCAGCGCTGGCCTAGCGGAGCAGTACTTC.

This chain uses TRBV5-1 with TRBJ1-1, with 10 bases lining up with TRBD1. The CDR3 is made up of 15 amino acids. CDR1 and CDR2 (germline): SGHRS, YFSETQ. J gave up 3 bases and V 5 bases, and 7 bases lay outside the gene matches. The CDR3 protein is CASRPRQGADTEAFF. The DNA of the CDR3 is TGCGCCAGCAGACCCCGACAGGGGGCCGACACTGAAGCTTTCTTT.

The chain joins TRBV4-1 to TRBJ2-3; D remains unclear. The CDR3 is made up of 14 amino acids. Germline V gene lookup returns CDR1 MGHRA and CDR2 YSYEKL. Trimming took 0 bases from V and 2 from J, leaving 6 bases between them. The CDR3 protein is CASSQDTYTDTQYF. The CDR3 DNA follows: TGCGCCAGCAGCCAAGACACCTACACAGATACGCAGTATTTT.

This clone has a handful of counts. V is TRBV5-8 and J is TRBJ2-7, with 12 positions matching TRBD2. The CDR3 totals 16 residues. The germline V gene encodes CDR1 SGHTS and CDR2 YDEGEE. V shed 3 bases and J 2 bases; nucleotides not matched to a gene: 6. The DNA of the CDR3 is TGTGCCAGCAGCTACGGACTAGCGGGGTGGACCTACGAGCAGTACTTC. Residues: CASSYGLAGWTYEQYF. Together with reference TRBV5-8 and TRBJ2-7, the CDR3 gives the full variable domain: EAGVTQSPTHLIKTRGQQATLRCSPISGHTSVYWYQQALGLGLQFLLWYDEGEERNRGNFPPRFSGRQFPNYSSELNVNALELEDSALYLCASSYGLAGWTYEQYFGPGTRLTVT.

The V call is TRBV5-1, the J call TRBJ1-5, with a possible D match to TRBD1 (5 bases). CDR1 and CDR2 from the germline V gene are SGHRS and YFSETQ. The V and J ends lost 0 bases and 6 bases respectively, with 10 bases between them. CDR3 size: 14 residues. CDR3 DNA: TGCGCCAGCAGCTTGGGAGACAGCGCTCAGCCCCAGCATTTT. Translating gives CASSLGDSAQPQHF.

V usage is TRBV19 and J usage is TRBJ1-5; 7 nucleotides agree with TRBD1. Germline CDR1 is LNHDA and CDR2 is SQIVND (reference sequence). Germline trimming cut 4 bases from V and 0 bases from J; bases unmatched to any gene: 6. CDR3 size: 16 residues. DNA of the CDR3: TGTGCCAGTAGTAGATACCGGGACAGTAGCAATCAGCCCCAGCATTTT. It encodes CASSRYRDSSNQPQHF.

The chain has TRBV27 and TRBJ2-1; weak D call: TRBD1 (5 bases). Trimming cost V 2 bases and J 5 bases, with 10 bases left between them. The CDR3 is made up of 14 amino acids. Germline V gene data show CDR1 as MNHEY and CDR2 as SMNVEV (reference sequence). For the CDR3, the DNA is TGTGCCAGCAGTTTACCGACAGTCCACAATGAGCAGTTCTTC. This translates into CASSLPTVHNEQFF.

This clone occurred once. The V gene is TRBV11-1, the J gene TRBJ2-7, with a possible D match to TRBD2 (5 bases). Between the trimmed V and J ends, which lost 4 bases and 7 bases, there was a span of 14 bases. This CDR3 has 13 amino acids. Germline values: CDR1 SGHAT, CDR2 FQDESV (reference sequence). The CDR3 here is CASSYGLAGEQYF. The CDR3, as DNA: TGTGCCAGCAGCTATGGACTCGCCGGGGAGCAGTACTTC.

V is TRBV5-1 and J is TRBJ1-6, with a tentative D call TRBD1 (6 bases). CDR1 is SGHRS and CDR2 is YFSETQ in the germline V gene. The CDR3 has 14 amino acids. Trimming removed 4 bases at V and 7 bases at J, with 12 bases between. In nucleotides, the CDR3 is TGCGCCAGCAGCCTCGGGACAAAAAATTCACCCCTCCACTTT. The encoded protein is CASSLGTKNSPLHF.

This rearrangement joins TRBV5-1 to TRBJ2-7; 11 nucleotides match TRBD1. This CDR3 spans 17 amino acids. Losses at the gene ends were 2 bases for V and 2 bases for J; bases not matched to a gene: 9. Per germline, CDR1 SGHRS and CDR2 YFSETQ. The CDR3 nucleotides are TGCGCCAGCAGCTTCGGACAGGGGGCTTATGGGGCCTACGAGCAGTACTTC. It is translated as CASSFGQGAYGAYEQYF.

CDR3 sequence (DNA): TGTGCCAGCAGCTTGGGCCAGGGGGGCGAGACCCAGTACTTC. Protein: CASSLGQGGETQYF. The chain has TRBV5-6 and TRBJ2-5; possibly TRBD1 for D (7 bases). This CDR3 has 14 residues. V gave up 0 bases and J gave up 5 bases, with 11 bases separating them. The V gene's germline CDR1 is SGHDT and CDR2 YYEEEE. Using reference TRBV5-6 and TRBJ2-5 for the parts outside the CDR3, the full variable domain is DAGVTQSPTHLIKTRGQQVTLRCSPKSGHDTVSWYQQALGQGPQFIFQYYEEEERQRGNFPDRFSGHQFPNYSSELNVNALLLGDSALYLCASSLGQGGETQYFGPGTRLLVL.

CDR3 protein: CASSLSDLVTDTQYF. The CDR3 DNA sequence: TGCGCCAGCAGCTTGTCAGACTTAGTCACAGATACGCAGTATTTT. The rearrangement links TRBV5-1 to TRBJ2-3; D gene ambiguous. Trimming cost V 1 base and J 2 bases, with 11 bases left between them. Germline CDR1 reads SGHRS; CDR2 reads YFSETQ. CDR3 size: 15 residues.

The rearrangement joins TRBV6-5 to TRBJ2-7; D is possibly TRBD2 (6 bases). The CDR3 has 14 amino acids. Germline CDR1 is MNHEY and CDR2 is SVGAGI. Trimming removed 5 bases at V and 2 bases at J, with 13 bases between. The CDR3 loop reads CASSEGGAAYEQYF. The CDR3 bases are TGTGCCAGCAGTGAAGGAGGGGCCGCCTACGAGCAGTACTTC.